These T cell receptor beta chains were read from a single sample in a study of blood T cell repertoires in COVID-19. Produced via immunoSEQ multiplex PCR; TCRdb's table is partial and in-frame only. Among approximately 200,000 clones listed, 90% were seen once. Sequenced sample: PBMCs or T cells enriched from blood (not recorded which). These receptors were obtained from a man aged 25 to 40 who had recovered from COVID-19. CDR3s include the opening cysteine and the closing phenylalanine or tryptophan. Fields, in order: V gene, clone size, D gene, J gene, CDR3 DNA, CDR3 protein. D genes are given only for firm matches. Size tells how often a clone was seen (once, few, many) or the class of an expanded clone, and some rows leave it out.

v_call: TRBV7-9
clone_size: NA
d_call: TRBD2
j_call: TRBJ2-1
cdr3_nt: TGTGCCAGCAGCTTACTAGCGGGAGTGTCGAATGAGCAGTTCTTC
cdr3_aa: CASSLLAGVSNEQFF

v_call: TRBV4-2
clone_size: NA
d_call: NA
j_call: TRBJ1-6
cdr3_nt: TGTGCCAGCAGCCAAGGTGAGAGCTCCTATAATTCACCCCTCCACTTT
cdr3_aa: CASSQGESSYNSPLHF

v_call: TRBV7-8
clone_size: NA
d_call: TRBD2
j_call: TRBJ2-7
cdr3_nt: TGTGCCAGCAGCTTACGTTTCACTAGCGGGAGGGCACCCGAGCAGTACTTC
cdr3_aa: CASSLRFTSGRAPEQYF

v_call: TRBV29-1
clone_size: many
d_call: NA
j_call: TRBJ2-3
cdr3_nt: TGCAGCGTTGTTTTCAACGCGTGGCGGGCAGATACGCAGTATTTT
cdr3_aa: CSVVFNAWRADTQYF

v_call: TRBV20-1
clone_size: NA
d_call: NA
j_call: TRBJ2-1
cdr3_nt: TGCAGTGCTAGCGGCTACAATGAGCAGTTCTTC
cdr3_aa: CSASGYNEQFF

v_call: TRBV6-5
clone_size: few
d_call: TRBD1
j_call: TRBJ1-3
cdr3_nt: TGTGCCAGCAGTAACGACAGGGGTGGAAACACCATATATTTT
cdr3_aa: CASSNDRGGNTIYF

v_call: TRBV5-1
clone_size: NA
d_call: TRBD2
j_call: TRBJ2-5
cdr3_nt: TGCGCCAGCAGCTTCCGGACTAGCGGGGGGGCCTGGCAAGAGACCCAGTACTTC
cdr3_aa: CASSFRTSGGAWQETQYF

v_call: TRBV12-5
clone_size: NA
d_call: NA
j_call: TRBJ2-4
cdr3_nt: TGTGCTAGTGGTTTGAGGCCGGATATGAGGTTTGGCAAAAACATTCAGTACTTC
cdr3_aa: CASGLRPDMRFGKNIQYF

v_call: TRBV27
clone_size: NA
d_call: TRBD2
j_call: TRBJ2-5
cdr3_nt: TGTGCCAGCAGTTCTGGACTAGCGGCCTTAGGGGGAGAGACCCAGTACTTC
cdr3_aa: CASSSGLAALGGETQYF

v_call: TRBV11-2
clone_size: NA
d_call: TRBD1
j_call: TRBJ2-7
cdr3_nt: TGTGCCAGCAGCCCCGGGACAGCGCTAACCTACGAGCAGTACTTC
cdr3_aa: CASSPGTALTYEQYF

v_call: TRBV6-6
clone_size: NA
d_call: TRBD2
j_call: TRBJ2-5
cdr3_nt: TGTGCCAGCAGCTCCCCCAACGGCAGGACTAGCGGGAGATTCCCGGACCGAGAGACCCAGTACTTC
cdr3_aa: CASSSPNGRTSGRFPDRETQYF

v_call: TRBV19
clone_size: NA
d_call: NA
j_call: TRBJ2-6
cdr3_nt: TGTGCCAGTACCTCAGGGTCAACATCTGGGGCCAACGTCCTGACTTTC
cdr3_aa: CASTSGSTSGANVLTF

v_call: TRBV3-1/TRBV3-2
clone_size: NA
d_call: NA
j_call: TRBJ2-4
cdr3_nt: TGTGCCAGCAGCCAATATCGTCTATCTTCCAAAAACATTCAGTACTTC
cdr3_aa: CASSQYRLSSKNIQYF

v_call: TRBV2
clone_size: NA
d_call: NA
j_call: TRBJ1-2
cdr3_nt: TGTGCCAGCAGTGGTCTCAGGGAGGACTATGGCTACACCTTC
cdr3_aa: CASSGLREDYGYTF

v_call: TRBV6-2/TRBV6-3
clone_size: NA
d_call: TRBD1
j_call: TRBJ2-5
cdr3_nt: TGTGCCAGCAGTCTTCTGACAGGGGTCCAAGAGACCCAGTACTTC
cdr3_aa: CASSLLTGVQETQYF

v_call: TRBV19
clone_size: NA
d_call: TRBD1
j_call: TRBJ1-5
cdr3_nt: TGTGCCTCGGGACAGTCCCATAGCAATCAGCCCCAGCATTTT
cdr3_aa: CASGQSHSNQPQHF

v_call: TRBV6-5
clone_size: NA
d_call: TRBD1
j_call: TRBJ2-7
cdr3_nt: TGTGCCAGCAGTAAGAGACAGGGGGCGTTCGAGCAGTACTTC
cdr3_aa: CASSKRQGAFEQYF